This T cell receptor (beta chain) came from a study of cytomegalovirus exposure and HLA in healthy donors. Whole-study findings and limits: The authors listed 164 TCR beta chains as cytomegalovirus-associated.

The donors were part of the roughly 120-subject validation cohort, which stood apart from the roughly 700-subject first cohort. Here immunoSEQ multiplex PCR was the method, and the copy in TCRdb shows in-frame clones only, minus some. The data show fewer than 120,000 clones, approximately 89% seen once. Note on this clone: The target antigen is unknown.

V gave up 6 bases and J gave up 6 bases; unmatched junction bases: 4. The CDR3 consists of 12 residues. The V gene's germline CDR1 is MNHNS and CDR2 SASEGT. Sequencing used PBMCs. This receptor was taken from a young woman in good health and CMV-seronegative. This rearrangement joins TRBV6-1 to TRBJ1-1, with 7 bases matching TRBD1. The CDR3 sequence is CASRRQGPEAFF. CDR3 DNA sequence: TGTGCCAGCAGAAGACAGGGACCTGAAGCTTTCTTT.